This T cell receptor (beta chain) originates from a study of T cell responses to AZD1222 COVID-19 vaccine (dated by TCRdb to 2020 to 2023). Describing the broader study: Because spike-specific TCR depth and breadth did not differ between the two schedules, AZD1222 recipients who got a second dose at roughly 4 weeks were pooled with those who got a second dose at roughly 12 weeks. Enrollment into the trials was organized by age into subgroups of 18-55, 56-69 and 70-plus years, and those subgroups contained roughly 140, 27 and 60 TCR-sequenced participants, respectively. TCR sequencing covered 233 trial participants: 207 given two doses of AZD1222 and 26 given two doses of MenACWY control vaccine.

The time point tag for this specimen amounts to: baseline before first vaccination. The vaccinee samples were drawn from two UK trials, COV001 and COV002, one of which was a single-blind randomized controlled phase 2/3 trial testing AZD1222 (ChAdOx1 nCoV-19) in healthy adults. Trial participant PBMC samples were collected at day 0 and day 28 after the second dose for TCRbeta chain sequencing. Broader findings and caveats from the paper: Only five or six AZD1222 recipients were SARS-CoV-2 seropositive at baseline, limiting conclusions about previously exposed vaccinees. Reportedly, close to half of the unique spike-specific TCRs recognized epitopes lying outside the regions that are mutated in the B.1.351 and B.1.1.7 variants. Participants were mostly white British and included more females than males, and it was suggested by the authors that clonal diversity may have been underestimated. Spike-specific TCR breadth and depth rose significantly after two AZD1222 doses compared with day 0 and with MenACWY recipients. The 56-69-year group was small, and its depth increase did not reach significance, likely because of low power. No day 14 peak-response samples were available, so repertoires were characterized only after the peak T cell response. CD4 TCRs associated with the vaccine covered the entire spike protein, and the dominant responses were in regions 160-218 and 743-854.

For this clone: Its antigen remains undetermined. Base qualities are not at hand, and no much larger clone is one base apart.

The CDR3 regions of human TCRbeta chains were subjected to immunosequencing. Under the source paper's analysis protocol: TCRs in the repertoires were compared against a reference library of SARS-CoV-2-specific TCRs that had been generated with the MIRA antigen-specificity platform. Breadth meant the fraction of unique TCRs that were SARS-CoV-2-associated, whereas depth meant the fraction of total T cells that were SARS-CoV-2-associated. Each spike-specific TCR was assigned to its reactive spike region and to a CD4 or CD8 class using the MIRA data. Log10-transformed breadth and depth values were compared by one-way ANOVA with Sidak's multiple comparisons tests. The table comes from immuneACCESS by way of TCRdb, which keeps in-frame sequences with V and J called. Part of the clones is missing from these tables; in studies checked, under half for an unresolved V gene and the rest for unknown reasons. The D gene and trimming were derived from the DNA, and the V and J assignments and clone size from that table. The sample has more than 95,000 clones on record, approximately 91% of them singletons. The ten largest clones capture under 20% of the sample.

The TCR comes from an adult in good health. This material consisted of peripheral blood, taken on day 0 of AZD1222 vaccination.

The CDR3 region reads CASSAEVTGNTIYF. DNA sequence: TGCGCCAGCAGCGCCGAGGTTACTGGAAACACCATATATTTT. The chain links TRBV5-1 with TRBJ1-3, with no reliable assignment of the D segment. Deletion took 4 bases off V and 2 bases off J, with a span of 10 bases between the germline ends. CDR1 SGHRS and CDR2 YFSETQ were looked up in the germline V gene. The CDR3 numbers 14 residues from cysteine through phenylalanine. The kept DNA is CDR3 alone, 42 bases in frame from the first base. Where the CDR3 stops, the reference TRBV5-1 and TRBJ1-3 genes take over; the full variable domain is KAGVTQTPRYLIKTRGQQVTLSCSPISGHRSVSWYQQTPGQGLQFLFEYFSETQRNKGNFPGRFSGRQFSNSRSEMNVSTLELGDSALYLCASSAEVTGNTIYFGEGSWLTVV.